The 3 T cell receptor beta chains below were found in one sample sequenced in a study of cytomegalovirus exposure and HLA in healthy donors. The study ran its PCR with 60 Vbeta and 13 Jbeta primers. The assay was immunoSEQ multiplex PCR, and TCRdb's table has in-frame clones only and misses some. The data show 150,000 to 200,000 clones, with roughly 77% seen just once and about 2.5% held by the top ten. The specimen sequenced was PBMCs. Every receptor here comes from a woman under 40 in good health and CMV-seropositive.

The gene calls are TRBV6-5 and TRBJ1-1; 9 nucleotides line up with TRBD1. The CDR3 runs to 14 residues. V gave up 6 bases and J gave up 7 bases; unmatched junction bases: 9. Germline loops: CDR1 MNHEY, CDR2 SVGAGI. CDR3 DNA: TGTGCCAGCAGCCCTACAGGGGGCGCCGATGAAGCTTTCTTT. Protein: CASSPTGGADEAFF.

CDR3 sequence reads: CASSSTRGNTIYF. The DNA for the CDR3 is TGTGCCAGCAGCTCTACCAGGGGAAACACCATATATTTT. This chain connects TRBV7-9 to TRBJ1-3; D ambiguous. V lost 4 bases and J lost 4, with 8 bases in between. The CDR3 length is 13 residues. Per germline, CDR1 SEHNR and CDR2 FQNEAQ (reference sequence).

The V gene is TRBV18, the J gene TRBJ1-3; D is unresolved. The CDR3 totals 16 residues. The V and J ends lost 3 bases and 1 base respectively, with 13 bases between them. Germline CDR1 reads KGHSH; CDR2 reads LQKENI. The CDR3 DNA reads as TGTGCCAGCTCACCCCTAGACGGTTCGTCTGGAAACACCATATATTTT. Protein: CASSPLDGSSGNTIYF.